The clone carrying this TCR beta chain was recorded at least ten times. Its antigen is still unknown. MiXCR, applied by TCRdb to the 5' RACE reads, yields one record per CDR3 protein. Of under 300,000 distinct CDR3 sequences listed, roughly 17% are singletons. This record comes from a study of T-cell memory formation after mild COVID-19. Points from the study as a whole: Several responding clones turned up in pre-infection memory, indicating that cross-reactive memory may have taken part. Researchers could not confirm that second-wave clones peaking on day 37 targeted SARS-CoV-2.

Germline CDR1 SEHNR, CDR2 FQNEAQ (reference sequence). The germline V and J ends were trimmed by 1 base and 8 bases, with 8 bases remaining between them. This CDR3 spans 12 amino acids. This sequence originates from a man in his late teens or twenties who had mild COVID-19 (a few samples of this study predate the infection). Cell type and time point are not known. Sequenced material: PBMCs or a T cell subset sorted from them (not recorded which). The rearrangement links TRBV7-9 to TRBJ1-1; D may be TRBD1 (5 bases). The CDR3: CASSLENREAFF. CDR3 DNA sequence: TGTGCCAGCAGCTTAGAAAACAGGGAAGCTTTCTTT. Looking up the rest from reference TRBV7-9 and TRBJ1-1 gives the full variable domain: DTGVSQNPRHKITKRGQNVTFRCDPISEHNRLYWYRQTLGQGPEFLTYFQNEAQLEKSRLLSDRFSAERPKGSFSTLEIQRTEQGDSAMYLCASSLENREAFFGQGTRLTVV.